This TCR beta chain was profiled in a study of T cell responses to AZD1222 COVID-19 vaccine. V trimming: 3 bases; J trimming: 3 bases; junction bases outside the gene matches: 6. The CDR3 is 15 amino acids. Per germline, CDR1 LNHDA and CDR2 SQIVND (reference sequence). Assay used: immunoSEQ multiplex PCR; TCRdb lists only in-frame clones, some missing. The profile covers 150,000 to 160,000 clones, with over 85% appearing a single time and over 15% taken by the ten largest. The sequencing used peripheral blood, collected on day 0 of AZD1222 vaccination. This sequence joins TRBV19 and TRBJ1-2; 8 positions agree with TRBD1. The receptor was derived from an adult in good health. Here the CDR3 reads CASSILGQGHYGYTF. CDR3 nucleotides: TGTGCCAGTAGTATTTTAGGACAGGGTCACTATGGCTACACCTTC.